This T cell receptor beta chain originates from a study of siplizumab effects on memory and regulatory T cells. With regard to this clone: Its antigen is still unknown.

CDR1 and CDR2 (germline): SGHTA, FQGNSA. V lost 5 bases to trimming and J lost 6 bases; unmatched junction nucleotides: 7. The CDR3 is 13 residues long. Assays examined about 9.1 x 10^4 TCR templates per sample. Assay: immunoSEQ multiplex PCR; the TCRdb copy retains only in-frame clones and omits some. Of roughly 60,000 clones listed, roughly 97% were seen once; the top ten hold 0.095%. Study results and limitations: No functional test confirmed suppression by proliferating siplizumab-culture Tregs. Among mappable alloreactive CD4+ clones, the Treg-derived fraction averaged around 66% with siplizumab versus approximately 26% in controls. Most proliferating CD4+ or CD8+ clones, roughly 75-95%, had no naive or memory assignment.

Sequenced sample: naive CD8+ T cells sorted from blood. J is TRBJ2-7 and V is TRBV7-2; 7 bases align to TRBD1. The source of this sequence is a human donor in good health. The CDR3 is CASSALTGAEQYF. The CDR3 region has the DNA TGTGCCAGCAGCGCCCTAACAGGGGCCGAGCAGTACTTC.